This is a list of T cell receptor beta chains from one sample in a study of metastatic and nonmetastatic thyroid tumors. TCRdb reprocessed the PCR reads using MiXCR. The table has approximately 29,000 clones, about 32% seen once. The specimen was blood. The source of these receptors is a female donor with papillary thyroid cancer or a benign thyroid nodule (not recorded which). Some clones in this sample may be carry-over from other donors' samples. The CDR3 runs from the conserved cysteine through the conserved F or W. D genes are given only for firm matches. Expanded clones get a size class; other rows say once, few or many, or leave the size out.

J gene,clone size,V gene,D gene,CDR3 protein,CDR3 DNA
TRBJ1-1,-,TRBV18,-,CASSPRPENTEAFF,TGTGCCAGCTCACCACGGCCGGAGAACACTGAAGCTTTCTTT
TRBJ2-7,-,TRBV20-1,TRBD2,CSAYQPSGSKYEQYF,TGCAGTGCCTATCAACCCAGCGGGAGTAAGTACGAGCAGTACTTC
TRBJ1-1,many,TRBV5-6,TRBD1,CASSPGDRELIMNTEAFF,TGTGCCAGCAGCCCTGGGGACAGGGAACTAATTATGAACACTGAAGCTTTCTTT
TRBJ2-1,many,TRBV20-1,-,CSARPLGTGPYNEQFF,TGCAGTGCTAGACCGTTAGGGACGGGTCCCTACAATGAGCAGTTCTTC
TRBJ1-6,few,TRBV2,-,CASRESSYNSPLHF,TGTGCCAGCAGAGAGAGCTCCTATAATTCACCCCTCCACTTT
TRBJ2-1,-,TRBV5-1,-,CASSLEPGDYNEQFF,TGCGCCAGCAGCTTGGAACCCGGAGACTACAATGAGCAGTTCTTC
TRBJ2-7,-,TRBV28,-,CASRQALYEQYF,TGTGCCAGCAGGCAAGCACTCTACGAGCAGTACTTC
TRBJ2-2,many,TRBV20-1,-,CSAREGRAGELFF,TGCAGTGCTAGAGAAGGCAGGGCCGGGGAGCTGTTTTTT
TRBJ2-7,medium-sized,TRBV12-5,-,CASVGRVLWEQYF,TGTGCTAGTGTGGGCAGGGTCCTTTGGGAGCAGTACTTC
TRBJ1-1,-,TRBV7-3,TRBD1,CASSVDRGNTEAFF,TGTGCCAGCAGCGTGGACAGGGGGAACACTGAAGCTTTCTTT
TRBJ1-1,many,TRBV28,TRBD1,CASRTGVPGTEAFF,TGTGCCAGCCGGACAGGGGTTCCGGGAACTGAAGCTTTCTTT
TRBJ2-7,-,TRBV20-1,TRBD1,CSARDHAPGGDPYEQYF,TGCAGTGCTAGAGATCACGCTCCAGGGGGCGATCCCTACGAGCAGTACTTC
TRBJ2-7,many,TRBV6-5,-,CASSYTTSPRSYEQYF,TGTGCCAGCAGTTACACCACTAGTCCCCGCTCCTACGAGCAGTACTTC
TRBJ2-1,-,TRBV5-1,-,CASRSEQVARSNEQFF,TGCGCCAGCAGATCAGAACAGGTAGCGCGATCTAATGAGCAGTTCTTC
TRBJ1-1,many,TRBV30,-,CAGIAGKTEAFF,TGTGCCGGGATAGCGGGGAAGACTGAAGCTTTCTTT
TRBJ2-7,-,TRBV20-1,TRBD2,CSAIAGGSTYEQYF,TGCAGTGCTATAGCGGGAGGGTCCACCTACGAGCAGTACTTC
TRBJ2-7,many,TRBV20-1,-,CSARDSLVHRSYEQYF,TGCAGTGCTAGAGATTCCCTCGTTCATAGGTCCTACGAGCAGTACTTC
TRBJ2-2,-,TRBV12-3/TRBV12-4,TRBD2,CASTFLAAMNTGELFF,TGTGCCAGCACTTTTCTAGCGGCCATGAACACCGGGGAGCTGTTTTTT
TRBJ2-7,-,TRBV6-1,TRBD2,CASTDGTSGSYEQYF,TGTGCCAGCACCGACGGGACTAGCGGATCCTACGAGCAGTACTTC
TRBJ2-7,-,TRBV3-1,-,CASSQDIWGPDQYF,TGTGCCAGCAGCCAAGATATTTGGGGGCCCGATCAGTACTTC
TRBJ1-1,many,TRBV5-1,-,CASSAASGGSTEAFF,TGCGCCAGCAGCGCGGCCTCCGGTGGGAGCACTGAAGCTTTCTTT
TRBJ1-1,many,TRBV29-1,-,CSARDTEAFF,TGCAGCGCAAGGGACACTGAAGCTTTCTTT
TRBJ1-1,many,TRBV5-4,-,CASSSQGREAFF,TGTGCCAGCAGCTCGCAGGGACGAGAAGCTTTCTTT
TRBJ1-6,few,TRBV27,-,CASSLQLVSSPLHF,TGTGCCAGCAGTTTACAGTTAGTCAGTTCACCCCTCCACTTT
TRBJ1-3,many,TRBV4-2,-,CASSQEPPGASGNTIYF,TGTGCCAGCAGCCAAGAGCCCCCGGGGGCATCTGGAAACACCATATATTTT
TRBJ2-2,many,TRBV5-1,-,CASSSGHSNTGELFF,TGCGCCAGCAGCTCAGGGCACTCGAACACCGGGGAGCTGTTTTTT
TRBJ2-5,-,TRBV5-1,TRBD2,CASSLGTSGLSTQYF,TGCGCCAGCAGCTTAGGGACTAGCGGCCTCTCGACCCAGTACTTC
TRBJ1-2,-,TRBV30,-,CASKYRADYTF,TGTGCCTCGAAGTACAGGGCCGACTACACCTTC